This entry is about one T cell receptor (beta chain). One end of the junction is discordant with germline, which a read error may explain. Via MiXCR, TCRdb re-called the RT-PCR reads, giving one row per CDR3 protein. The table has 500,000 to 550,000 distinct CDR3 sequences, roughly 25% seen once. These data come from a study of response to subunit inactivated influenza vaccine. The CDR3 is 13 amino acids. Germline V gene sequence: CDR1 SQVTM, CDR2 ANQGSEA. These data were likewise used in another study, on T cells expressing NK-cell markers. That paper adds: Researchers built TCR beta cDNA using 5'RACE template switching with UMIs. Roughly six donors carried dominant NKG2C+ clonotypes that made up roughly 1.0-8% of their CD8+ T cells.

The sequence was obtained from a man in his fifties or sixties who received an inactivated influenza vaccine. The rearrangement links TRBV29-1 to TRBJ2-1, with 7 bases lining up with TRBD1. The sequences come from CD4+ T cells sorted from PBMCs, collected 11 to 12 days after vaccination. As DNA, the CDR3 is TGCAGCGTTCTGAGGGGGCCCATGAATGATCAGTTCTTC. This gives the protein CSVLRGPMNDQFF.